The sequence of this TCR beta chain was determined in a study of cytomegalovirus exposure and HLA in healthy donors. This PCR relied on a set of 60 Vbeta primers and 13 Jbeta primers. Original methodology: The count from a later analysis was about 80 million unique TCR beta chains, some 10 million of them shared. Measured with immunoSEQ multiplex PCR; TCRdb has only the in-frame clones, and not every one. V and J calls plus clone size are reproduced from that table; the DNA served to infer D and trimming. The repertoire table contains over 100,000 clones. The ends lost 5 bases at V and 6 bases at J; junction bases unmatched: 7. CDR3 size: 14 residues. In germline, CDR1 is LNHDA, CDR2 SQIVND (reference sequence).

Sequenced sample: PBMCs. The receptor was isolated from a middle-aged woman in good health and CMV-seropositive. This chain joins TRBV19 and TRBJ2-5; 9 positions agree with TRBD1. The CDR3, as DNA: TGTGCCAGTAGTCCCACCGGGACAGGGAAGACCCAGTACTTC. Encoded protein: CASSPTGTGKTQYF. The complete variable domain, with remaining parts taken from reference TRBV19 and TRBJ2-5, reads DGGITQSPKYLFRKEGQNVTLSCEQNLNHDAMYWYRQDPGQGLRLIYYSQIVNDFQKGDIAEGYSVSREKKESFPLTVTSAQKNPTAFYLCASSPTGTGKTQYFGPGTRLLVL.